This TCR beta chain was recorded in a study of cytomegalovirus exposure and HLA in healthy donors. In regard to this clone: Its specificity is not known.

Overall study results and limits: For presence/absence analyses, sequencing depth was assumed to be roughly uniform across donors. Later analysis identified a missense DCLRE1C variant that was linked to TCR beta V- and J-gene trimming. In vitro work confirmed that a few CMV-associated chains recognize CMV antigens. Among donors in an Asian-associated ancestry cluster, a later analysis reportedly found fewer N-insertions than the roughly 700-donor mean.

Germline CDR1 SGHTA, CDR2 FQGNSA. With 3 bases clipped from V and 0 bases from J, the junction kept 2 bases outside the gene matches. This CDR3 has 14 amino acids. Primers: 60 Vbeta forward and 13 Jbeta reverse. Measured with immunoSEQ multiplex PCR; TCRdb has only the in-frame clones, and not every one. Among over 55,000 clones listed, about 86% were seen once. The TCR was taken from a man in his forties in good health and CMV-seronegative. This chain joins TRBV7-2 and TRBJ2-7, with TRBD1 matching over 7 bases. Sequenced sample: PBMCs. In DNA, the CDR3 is TGTGCCAGCAGCTTCCGGGACAGCTCCTACGAGCAGTACTTC. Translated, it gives CASSFRDSSYEQYF.